The rows below give T cell receptor beta chains drawn from one sample of a study of CD8 T cells in ankylosing spondylitis. TCRdb independently ran MiXCR on the 5' RACE reads; one entry per CDR3 protein. The sample has 700,000 to 850,000 distinct CDR3 sequences; roughly 10% are singletons. Sequencing was done on a sample of blood, either unsorted or a sorted T cell fraction (not recorded which). Receptor source: a male donor with ankylosing spondylitis. Both conserved end residues are part of each CDR3. The D gene is left open where the match is weak. A clone size is listed for some rows: how often the clone was seen (once, few, many), or a class if it is expanded.

. | TRBJ1-1 | . | TRBV27 | CASSMWRLNTEAFF | TGTGCCAGCAGTATGTGGCGACTGAACACTGAAGCTTTCTTT
. | TRBJ2-5 | few | TRBV29-1 | CSVEIGTETQYF | TGCAGCGTTGAGATCGGGACAGAGACCCAGTACTTC
. | TRBJ2-1 | . | TRBV7-7 | CASSPRELVNEQFF | TGTGCTAGCAGCCCGAGAGAGTTGGTCAATGAGCAGTTCTTC
. | TRBJ1-2 | few | TRBV19 | CASSMPWANYGYTF | TGTGCCAGTAGTATGCCCTGGGCGAACTATGGCTACACCTTC
TRBD1 | TRBJ2-1 | . | TRBV10-3 | CAISDFHRGNEQFF | TGTGCCATCAGTGACTTCCACAGGGGCAATGAGCAGTTCTTC
TRBD1 | TRBJ2-2 | . | TRBV6-1 | CASRITGGSWTGELFF | TGTGCCAGCAGGATAACAGGGGGCTCGTGGACCGGGGAGCTGTTTTTT
. | TRBJ2-1 | . | TRBV14 | CASSQDTLANDEQFF | TGTGCCAGCAGCCAAGATACTCTGGCGAACGATGAGCAGTTCTTC
TRBD1 | TRBJ1-1 | . | TRBV5-1 | CASSLDRGRATTNTEAFF | TGCGCCAGCAGCTTGGACAGGGGCAGGGCAACAACGAACACTGAAGCTTTCTTT
TRBD1 | TRBJ1-1 | few | TRBV7-2 | CASSMTGDVAEAFF | TGTGCCAGCAGCATGACAGGGGATGTGGCTGAAGCTTTCTTT
. | TRBJ2-4 | many | TRBV7-2 | CASSLERLDIQYF | TGTGCCAGCAGCTTGGAAAGGTTGGACATTCAGTACTTC
TRBD1 | TRBJ1-6 | . | TRBV20-1 | CSASRTGRAYNSPLHF | TGCAGTGCTTCGCGGACAGGGAGGGCCTATAATTCACCCCTCCACTTT
. | TRBJ1-1 | . | TRBV6-6 | CASSHPETTEAFF | TGTGCCAGCAGCCACCCGGAGACGACTGAAGCTTTCTTT
TRBD1 | TRBJ2-7 | many | TRBV5-1 | CASSRDSVPESYEQYF | TGCGCCAGCAGCCGGGACAGTGTACCCGAATCCTACGAGCAGTACTTC
. | TRBJ1-5 | few | TRBV4-2 | CASSQDLGHNNQPQHF | TGTGCCAGCAGCCAAGATTTAGGGCATAACAATCAGCCCCAGCATTTT
TRBD2 | TRBJ2-1 | . | TRBV20-1 | CSARDPRGGAHNEQFF | TGCAGTGCTAGAGATCCGCGCGGGGGGGCCCACAATGAGCAGTTCTTC
TRBD2 | TRBJ2-7 | few | TRBV7-2 | CASSPTGTSGGLYEQYF | TGTGCCAGCAGCCCCACCGGGACTAGCGGGGGACTCTACGAGCAGTACTTC
. | TRBJ2-1 | few | TRBV15 | CATSAGVSNEQFF | TGTGCCACCAGCGCAGGGGTGTCCAATGAGCAGTTCTTC
TRBD2 | TRBJ2-3 | many | TRBV10-3 | CAIRGTSGGTDTQYF | TGTGCCATCAGGGGGACTAGCGGGGGCACAGATACGCAGTATTTT
. | TRBJ2-2 | few | TRBV7-3 | CASSLWGGEFTGELFF | TGTGCCAGCAGCTTATGGGGCGGGGAGTTCACCGGGGAGCTGTTTTTT
TRBD1 | TRBJ1-3 | few | TRBV10-3 | CAIMRTGAGNTIYF | TGTGCCATCATGAGGACAGGTGCTGGAAACACCATATATTTT
. | TRBJ2-5 | few | TRBV29-1 | CSVGGLQGETQYF | TGCAGCGTTGGTGGCCTCCAGGGAGAGACCCAGTACTTC